This TCR beta chain was retrieved from a study of CXCR3-negative and CXCR3-positive naive CD8 T cells. Across the study: Total TRB output reached about 135 million reads, about 1.5 +/- 0.3 million per library. Study outcomes and limitations: CXCR3-positive naive cells carried more hydrophobic TRB CDR3s than CXCR3-negative naive cells did. Memory CD8+ T cell repertoires were far less diverse than both naive subsets.

Naive cells were sorted as CD45RO-, CCR7+, CD27+ and CD95-. To note about this clonotype: The antigen is unknown.

The TRB libraries of cDNA were built by UMI-labeled 5' RACE. TCRdb reprocessed the 5' RACE reads, with one entry per CDR3 protein and no DNA. The sample features some 150,000 distinct CDR3 sequences, with about 0.44% in its top ten. This TCR came from a human donor in good health. Some clones in this sample may be carry-over from other donors' samples. Sequenced input: naive CXCR3+ CD8+ T cells from blood. Subset of the sample: CD45RO-CCR7+CD27+CD95- naive CD8+ T cells expressing CXCR3 (TNR3+).

The CDR3 protein is CASSFWEVVETQYF. The V gene is TRBV12-3 or TRBV12-4, the J gene TRBJ2-5; there is no DNA to check the TCRdb D call of TRBD2. This CDR3 spans 14 amino acids.